What follows are 24 T cell receptor beta chains derived from one specimen sequenced in a study of T cell responses to AZD1222 COVID-19 vaccine. TCRdb's copy holds only in-frame clones and misses some; the assay was immunoSEQ multiplex PCR. The data hold 75,000 to 100,000 clones, with 85% to 90% observed a single time. The sample consisted of peripheral blood, taken on day 0 of AZD1222 vaccination. The receptors here all came from an adult in good health.

The rearrangement links TRBV9 to TRBJ1-1, with D possibly being TRBD1 (6 bases). Trimming took 4 bases from V and 10 from J, leaving 14 bases between them. The CDR3 runs 12 residues. Germline loops: CDR1 SGDLS, CDR2 YYNGEE. The CDR3, as DNA: TGTGCCAGCAGCACCCTAGGGGGGAGAGCTTTCTTT. Its protein is CASSTLGGRAFF.

This rearrangement joins TRBV19 to TRBJ1-1; a weak D match, TRBD1 (6 bases). This CDR3 has 16 amino acids. Germline lookup yields CDR1 LNHDA and CDR2 SQIVND (reference sequence). V was shortened by 5 bases and J by 6 bases, with 22 bases between the two germline ends. The CDR3 loop is CASSSPRDTSMAEAFF. Written as DNA, the CDR3 is TGTGCCAGTAGTTCTCCCCGGGACACCTCAATGGCTGAAGCTTTCTTT. Full variable domain (remainder filled in from reference TRBV19 and TRBJ1-1): DGGITQSPKYLFRKEGQNVTLSCEQNLNHDAMYWYRQDPGQGLRLIYYSQIVNDFQKGDIAEGYSVSREKKESFPLTVTSAQKNPTAFYLCASSSPRDTSMAEAFFGQGTRLTVV.

This sequence joins TRBV28 and TRBJ1-1; D is perhaps TRBD1 (5 bases). The V end lost 5 bases, the J end lost 5 bases, and 12 bases lay between the germline ends. The CDR3 consists of 13 residues. The V gene's germline CDR1 is MDHEN and CDR2 SYDVKM. CDR3 bases: TGTGCCAGCAGTCCCACAGGTAGAACTGAAGCTTTCTTT. Translation gives CASSPTGRTEAFF.

The gene calls are TRBV7-9 and TRBJ2-3; the D is unclear. This CDR3 is 14 amino acids long. Germline CDR1 and CDR2: SEHNR and FQNEAQ (reference sequence). Trimming stripped 5 bases from V and 1 base from J, with 10 bases between. The DNA of the CDR3 is TGTGCCAGCAGCCCACTCTCCCGCACAGATACGCAGTATTTT. Amino acids: CASSPLSRTDTQYF. The full variable domain, its missing parts supplied by reference TRBV7-9 and TRBJ2-3, is DTGVSQNPRHKITKRGQNVTFRCDPISEHNRLYWYRQTLGQGPEFLTYFQNEAQLEKSRLLSDRFSAERPKGSFSTLEIQRTEQGDSAMYLCASSPLSRTDTQYFGPGTRLTVL.

This clone has a handful of counts. The V call is TRBV28, the J call TRBJ1-2, with 7 bases identical to TRBD1. J gave up 4 bases and V 7 bases, and 18 bases lay outside the gene matches. Germline CDR1 MDHEN, CDR2 SYDVKM. The CDR3 consists of 17 residues. The CDR3, as DNA: TGTGCCAGCATATCAGGGACAGACTCTGAATCACTCTATGGCTACACCTTC. It is translated as CASISGTDSESLYGYTF.

This chain uses TRBV20-1 with TRBJ1-1; D is unclear. V lost 3 bases and J 5 bases, leaving 10 bases between the germline ends. Germline V gene sequence: CDR1 DFQATT, CDR2 SNEGSKA (reference sequence). The length of the CDR3 is 12 residues. The CDR3 loop is CSASYTGTEAFF. The CDR3 bases are TGCAGTGCTAGTTATACTGGTACTGAAGCTTTCTTT.

This chain connects TRBV27 to TRBJ2-7; 8 nucleotides match TRBD1. Germline CDR1 and CDR2: MNHEY and SMNVEV (reference sequence). V trimming: 7 bases; J trimming: 2 bases; junction bases outside the gene matches: 7. This CDR3 is built from 14 residues. The CDR3 here is CASKMDRVTYEQYF. The CDR3, as DNA: TGTGCCAGCAAGATGGACAGGGTGACCTACGAGCAGTACTTC.

This clone was counted a few times. This chain joins TRBV2 and TRBJ2-1; D is tentatively TRBD1 or TRBD2 (5 bases each). Trimming removed 7 bases at V and 4 bases at J, with 14 bases between. CDR3 length equals 14 residues. The germline V gene has CDR1 SNHLY and CDR2 FYNNEI. CDR3 region: CASTYRGEYNEQFF. The CDR3 bases are TGTGCCAGCACCTACAGAGGGGAGTACAATGAGCAGTTCTTC.

V gene TRBV28 combines with J gene TRBJ2-7; possible D gene TRBD2, 6 bases. V was cut by 4 bases and J by 3 bases, with 10 bases left in between. Germline V lookup: CDR1 MDHEN, CDR2 SYDVKM. CDR3 length: 13 residues. The CDR3 sequence is CASSSHGGYEQYF. CDR3 bases: TGTGCCAGCAGTTCCCACGGGGGCTACGAGCAGTACTTC.

This clone showed up just a few times. The CDR3 sequence: CASSLVGEGYGYTF. The DNA of the CDR3 is TGTGCCAGCAGCTTGGTGGGGGAAGGCTATGGCTACACCTTC. The rearrangement uses TRBV5-5 and TRBJ1-2; D perhaps matches TRBD1 (5 bases). V lost 0 bases, J lost 4 bases, and 10 bases lay in between. The CDR3 contains 14 residues. The germline V gene has CDR1 SGHKS and CDR2 YYEKEE (reference sequence).

In nucleotides, the CDR3 is TGTGCCAGCAGAACCCCCCGTAGAGCGGGGGCCACAGATACGCAGTATTTT. It codes for CASRTPRRAGATDTQYF. The chain joins TRBV27 to TRBJ2-3; 8 nucleotides line up with TRBD2. The CDR3 is made up of 17 amino acids. The junction had 13 bases not matched to a gene; V was cut back by 6 bases and J by 2 bases. CDR1 and CDR2 (germline): MNHEY, SMNVEV (reference sequence).

This chain connects TRBV19 to TRBJ2-3, with 16 bases matching TRBD2. Trimming removed 9 bases from V and 6 bases from J; junction bases left unmatched: 6. The CDR3 is 15 amino acids. The germline CDR1 and CDR2 sequences are LNHDA and SQIVND (reference sequence). Here the CDR3 reads CASRLGLAGGDTQYF. In nucleotides, the CDR3 is TGTGCCAGCAGGCTGGGACTAGCGGGAGGGGATACGCAGTATTTT.

This chain joins TRBV7-2 and TRBJ2-6; TRBD2 matches 7 bases. V trimming: 5 bases; J trimming: 0 bases; junction bases outside the gene matches: 13. This CDR3 is built from 19 residues. Per germline, CDR1 SGHTA and CDR2 FQGNSA. CDR3 DNA sequence: TGTGCCAGCAGCCTCTGGACTAGTCTCCCCTCCTCTGGGGCCAACGTCCTGACTTTC. Protein: CASSLWTSLPSSGANVLTF.

V usage is TRBV10-2 and J usage is TRBJ1-6, with D tentatively TRBD1 (6 bases). V lost 7 bases and J 5 bases, leaving 12 bases between the germline ends. Germline V gives CDR1 WSHSY, CDR2 SAAADI. The CDR3 is 14 residues long. CDR3 sequence reads: CASKGHPNNSPLHF. DNA for the CDR3: TGCGCCAGCAAGGGACACCCTAATAATTCACCCCTCCACTTT.

The V gene is TRBV7-9, the J gene TRBJ1-1; no clear D. Germline CDR1 is SEHNR and CDR2 is FQNEAQ (reference sequence). Trimming took off 3 bases at V and 1 base at J, with 6 bases between the two ends. The length of the CDR3 is 13 residues. CDR3 in DNA: TGTGCCAGCAGCTTTTCGGGGAACACTGAAGCTTTCTTT. It specifies CASSFSGNTEAFF.

The V call is TRBV5-1, the J call TRBJ1-1; D not certain. Trimming removed 0 bases at V and 0 bases at J, with 9 bases between. Per germline, CDR1 SGHRS and CDR2 YFSETQ. This CDR3 region has 15 residues. CDR3 sequence reads: CASSLGRGMNTEAFF. CDR3 DNA sequence: TGCGCCAGCAGCTTGGGGCGGGGAATGAACACTGAAGCTTTCTTT.

This clone was observed once. The chain has TRBV19 and TRBJ2-7, with TRBD1 identical over 9 bases. CDR1 is LNHDA, CDR2 SQIVND, per germline (reference sequence). This CDR3 spans 14 amino acids. The ends lost 10 bases at V and 3 bases at J; junction bases unmatched: 10. CDR3 sequence: CATRIGTGFYEQYF. The CDR3 region has the DNA TGTGCCACGCGGATAGGGACAGGGTTCTACGAGCAGTACTTC.

The gene calls are TRBV7-3 and TRBJ2-1; no firm D call. V gave up 1 base and J gave up 5 bases, with 6 bases separating them. The CDR3 is made up of 13 amino acids. The germline V gene has CDR1 SGHTA and CDR2 FQGTGA. The CDR3 spells CASSLNRNNEQFF. The CDR3 nucleotides read TGTGCCAGCAGCTTAAACAGAAACAATGAGCAGTTCTTC.

In DNA, the CDR3 is TGTGCCAGCTCGTCCGGGACTAGCGGGATCGGTGAGCAGTACTTC. It specifies CASSSGTSGIGEQYF. This chain joins TRBV18 and TRBJ2-7; 13 bases agree with TRBD2. V lost 6 bases to trimming and J lost 7 bases; unmatched junction nucleotides: 9. The CDR3 sequence is 15 residues long. CDR1 is KGHSH, CDR2 LQKENI, per germline.

The V gene is TRBV3-1 (or the pseudogene TRBV3-2), the J gene TRBJ2-2; 7 nucleotides match TRBD2. The germline CDR1 and CDR2 sequences are LGHDT and YNNKEL (reference sequence). Germline trimming cut 4 bases from V and 5 bases from J; bases unmatched to any gene: 7. CDR3 length equals 15 residues. CDR3 nucleotide sequence: TGTGCCAGCAGCCTACGACTAGCAGGGACCGGGGAGCTGTTTTTT. It encodes CASSLRLAGTGELFF.

This chain connects TRBV4-2 to TRBJ2-7; D possibly corresponds to TRBD2 (6 bases). Germline CDR1 reads LGHNA; CDR2 reads YNFKEQ. The V end was cut by 4 bases, the J end by 2 bases, with 18 bases between. CDR3 length equals 16 residues. As DNA, the CDR3 is TGTGCCAGCAGCCGGACTGGCGGGGACCTTACCTACGAGCAGTACTTC. Protein product: CASSRTGGDLTYEQYF.

The gene calls are TRBV2 and TRBJ1-5; no reliable D call. V dropped 1 base and J dropped 0 bases, with 10 bases sitting between them. Germline V lookup: CDR1 SNHLY, CDR2 FYNNEI. The CDR3 extends over 16 amino acids. The CDR3 loop is CASSEGLPHSNQPQHF. CDR3 in DNA: TGTGCCAGCAGTGAAGGTCTACCACATAGCAATCAGCCCCAGCATTTT.

The chain is built from TRBV7-9 and TRBJ2-2; D gene uncertain. Germline V gene lookup returns CDR1 SEHNR and CDR2 FQNEAQ (reference sequence). This CDR3 comprises 16 residues. V was trimmed by 0 bases and J by 4 bases, leaving 12 bases between them. In nucleotides, the CDR3 is TGTGCCAGCAGCTTAGCAGTCGGAGAGGCCACCGGGGAGCTGTTTTTT. The encoded protein is CASSLAVGEATGELFF.

The V gene is TRBV6-2 or TRBV6-3, the J gene TRBJ1-5; unclear D gene. Germline V gene data show CDR1 as MNHEY and CDR2 as SVGEGT. This CDR3 has 14 residues. The V and J ends lost 5 bases and 5 bases respectively, with 13 bases between them. CDR3 coding DNA: TGTGCCAGCAGTAACACAGATCCACATCAGCCCCAGCATTTT. Amino acid sequence: CASSNTDPHQPQHF.